This TCR beta chain came from a study of brain T cells in children with intractable seizures. Broader study findings: Clones missing pre-surgery may reflect undersampling of that blood sample. HCMV serostatus was not known, and viral specificity came from CDR3 similarity only.

Only cases whose brain tissue showed the highest T cell transcript signatures were sequenced. Patients received at least one anti-epileptic drug before surgery. Libraries were prepared by immunoSEQ multiplex PCR; TCRdb keeps only in-frame clonotypes and omits some of them. The sample yields 75,000 to 80,000 clones, around 93% seen once. Of note for this clone: What it binds is not known.

The CDR3 is 15 amino acids. Trimming stripped 0 bases from V and 5 bases from J, with 11 bases between. CDR1 is MGHRA, CDR2 YSYEKL, per germline. The chain is built from TRBV4-1 and TRBJ1-5; possibly TRBD1 for D (6 bases). The source is a boy less than two years old with tuberous sclerosis and intractable seizures. The sequences come from peripheral blood, collected at surgery. This CDR3 reads CASSQEGRGDQPQHF. The CDR3 DNA is TGCGCCAGCAGCCAAGAAGGGAGGGGGGATCAGCCCCAGCATTTT.